This T cell receptor (beta chain) originates from a study of radiotherapy plus CTLA-4 blockade in lung cancer. Study-level background: Objective response was observed in over 15% of patients, and disease control in roughly 31%.

CDR1 is SEHNR, CDR2 FQNEAQ, per germline (reference sequence). The CDR3 length is 14 residues. V dropped 1 base and J dropped 5; count of bases not matched to a gene: 4. Assay used: immunoSEQ multiplex PCR; TCRdb lists only in-frame clones, some missing. The table lists 50,000 to 70,000 clones, more than 60% of them singletons. Alongside CTLA-4 blockade with ipilimumab, patients with chemo-refractory metastatic non-small-cell lung cancer received focal radiation. The starting material was peripheral blood, obtained from a patient treated with radiotherapy plus ipilimumab. The sequence was obtained from a human donor with non-small cell lung cancer who had a partial response to radiotherapy plus ipilimumab. This chain links TRBV7-9 with TRBJ1-2; 7 nucleotides align to TRBD1. Here the CDR3 DNA reads TGTGCCAGCAGCTTAGGGACAGGTTTATATGGCTACACCTTC. It specifies CASSLGTGLYGYTF. Using reference TRBV7-9 and TRBJ1-2 for the parts outside the CDR3, the full variable domain is DTGVSQNPRHKITKRGQNVTFRCDPISEHNRLYWYRQTLGQGPEFLTYFQNEAQLEKSRLLSDRFSAERPKGSFSTLEIQRTEQGDSAMYLCASSLGTGLYGYTFGSGTRLTVV.